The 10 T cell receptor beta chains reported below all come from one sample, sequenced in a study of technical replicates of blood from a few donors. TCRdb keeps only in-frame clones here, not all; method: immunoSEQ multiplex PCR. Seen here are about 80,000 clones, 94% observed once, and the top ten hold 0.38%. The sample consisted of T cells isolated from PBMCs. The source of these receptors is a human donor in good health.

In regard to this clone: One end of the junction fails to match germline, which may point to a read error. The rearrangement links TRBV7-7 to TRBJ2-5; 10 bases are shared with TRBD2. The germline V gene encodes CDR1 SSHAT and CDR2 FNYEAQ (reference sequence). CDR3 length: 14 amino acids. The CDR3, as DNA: TGTGCTAGCAGCTTTGGAGCGGGGGGGGAGACCCAGTACTTC. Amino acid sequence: CASSFGAGGETQYF.

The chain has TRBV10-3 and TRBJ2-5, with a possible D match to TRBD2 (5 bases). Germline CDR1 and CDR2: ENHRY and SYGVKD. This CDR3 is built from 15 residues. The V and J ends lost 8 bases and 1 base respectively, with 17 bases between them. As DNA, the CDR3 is TGTGCCATCGCCCCTAATCCGGGATCCCAAGAGACCCAGTACTTC. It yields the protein CAIAPNPGSQETQYF.

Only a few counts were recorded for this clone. The CDR3 DNA reads as TGTGCCAGCAGCTTCGCAAGATGGGGGGACGACGGGGAGCTGTTTTTT. This codes for CASSFARWGDDGELFF. The chain is built from TRBV28 and TRBJ2-2; D is possibly TRBD2 (6 bases). The CDR3 extends over 16 amino acids. Between the trimmed V and J ends, which lost 6 bases and 7 bases, there was a span of 21 bases. Germline V CDR1 and CDR2: MDHEN, SYDVKM.

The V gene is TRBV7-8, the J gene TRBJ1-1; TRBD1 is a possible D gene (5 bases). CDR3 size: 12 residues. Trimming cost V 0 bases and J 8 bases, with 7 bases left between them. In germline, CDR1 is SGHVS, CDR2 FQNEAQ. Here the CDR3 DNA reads TGTGCCAGCAGCTTAGCTCCAGGGGAAGCTTTCTTT. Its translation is CASSLAPGEAFF. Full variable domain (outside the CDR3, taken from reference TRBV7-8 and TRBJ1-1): GAGVSQSPRYKVAKRGQDVALRCDPISGHVSLFWYQQALGQGPEFLTYFQNEAQLDKSGLPSDRFFAERPEGSVSTLKIQRTQQEDSAVYLCASSLAPGEAFFGQGTRLTVV.

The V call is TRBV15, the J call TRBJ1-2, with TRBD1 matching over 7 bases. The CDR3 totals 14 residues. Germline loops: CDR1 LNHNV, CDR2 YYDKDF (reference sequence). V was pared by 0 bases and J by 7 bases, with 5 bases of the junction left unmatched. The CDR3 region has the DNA TGTGCCACCAGCAGAGATCTAGGGGGCGGTGGCTACACCTTC. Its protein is CATSRDLGGGGYTF.

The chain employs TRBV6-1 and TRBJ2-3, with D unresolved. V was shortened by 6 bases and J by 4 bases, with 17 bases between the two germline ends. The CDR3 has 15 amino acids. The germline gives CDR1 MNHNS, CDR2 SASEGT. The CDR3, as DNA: TGTGCCAGCAGAGCGAGGCACGGAAGCCCAGATACGCAGTATTTT. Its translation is CASRARHGSPDTQYF.

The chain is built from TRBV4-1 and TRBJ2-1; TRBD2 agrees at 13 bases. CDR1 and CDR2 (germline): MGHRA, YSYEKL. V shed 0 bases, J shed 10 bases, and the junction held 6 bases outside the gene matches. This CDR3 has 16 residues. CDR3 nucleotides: TGCGCCAGCAGCCAAGATGGACTAGCGGGAGAATTAGAGCAGTTCTTC. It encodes CASSQDGLAGELEQFF.

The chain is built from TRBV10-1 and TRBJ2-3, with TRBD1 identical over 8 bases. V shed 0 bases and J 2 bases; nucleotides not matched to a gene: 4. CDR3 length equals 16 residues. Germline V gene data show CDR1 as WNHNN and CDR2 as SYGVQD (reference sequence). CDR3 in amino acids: CASSESSRGPTDTQYF. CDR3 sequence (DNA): TGCGCCAGCAGTGAGTCGAGCAGGGGGCCCACAGATACGCAGTATTTT.

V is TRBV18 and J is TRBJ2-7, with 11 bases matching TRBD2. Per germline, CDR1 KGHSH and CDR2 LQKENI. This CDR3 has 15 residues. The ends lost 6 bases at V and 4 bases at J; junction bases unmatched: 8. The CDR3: CASSKTSGIRYEQYF. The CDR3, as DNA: TGTGCCAGCTCGAAGACTAGCGGGATAAGGTACGAGCAGTACTTC.

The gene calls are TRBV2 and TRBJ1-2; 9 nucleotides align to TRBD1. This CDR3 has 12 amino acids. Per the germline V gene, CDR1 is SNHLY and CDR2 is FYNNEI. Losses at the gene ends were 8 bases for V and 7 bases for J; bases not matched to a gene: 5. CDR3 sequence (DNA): TGTGCCAGCCCTAGACAGGGGGGTGGCTACACCTTC. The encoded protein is CASPRQGGGYTF.